This T cell receptor (beta chain) was retrieved from a study of identical twins. CDR1 DFQATT and CDR2 SNEGSKA come from the germline V gene (reference sequence). Trimming removed 2 bases from V and 0 bases from J; junction bases left unmatched: 7. This CDR3 is 16 amino acids long. TCRdb analysed the 5' RACE reads with MiXCR anew, one entry per CDR3 protein. Of hundreds of thousands of distinct CDR3 sequences detected, 8.6% appear once; the ten largest clones hold more than 0.75%. The sample also formed part of further work on yellow fever vaccine responses in identical twins.

The TCR was taken from a woman between 18 and 30 years old in good health. Sequencing input: PBMCs. This chain links TRBV20-1 with TRBJ2-1; 7 positions agree with TRBD2. CDR3 nucleotides: TGCAGTGCTAGACGACTAGCCGGACGCTCCTACAATGAGCAGTTCTTC. Residues: CSARRLAGRSYNEQFF.